The present T cell receptor beta chain was sequenced within a study of control samples from healthy donors and cancer patients. Sequencing used immunoSEQ multiplex PCR; TCRdb keeps in-frame clones, though not all of them. Altogether just under 100,000 clones are present, just over 90% being singletons, with the ten largest covering over 8%. Germline CDR1 is LNHNV and CDR2 is YYDKDF (reference sequence). The CDR3 totals 14 residues. V was pared by 5 bases and J by 4 bases, with 7 bases of the junction left unmatched. The sample comprised blood. The chain joins TRBV15 to TRBJ1-2; the match to TRBD1 covers 7 bases. The source is a man in his late teens or twenties in good health. The CDR3 sequence is CATSLDRASYGYTF. The CDR3 coding sequence is TGTGCCACCAGCCTTGACAGGGCCTCCTATGGCTACACCTTC.